The 20 T cell receptor beta chains presented below share a single source sample, sequenced in a study of blood T cell repertoires in COVID-19. Profiled with immunoSEQ multiplex PCR; TCRdb holds only in-frame clones, not every one. The data contain more than 250,000 clones, roughly nine tenths of them singletons. What was sequenced was PBMCs or T cells enriched from blood (not recorded which). The receptors originated from a young woman who had recovered from COVID-19.

The chain joins TRBV9 to TRBJ2-5; a weak D match, TRBD1 (6 bases). The CDR3 contains 15 residues. CDR1 is SGDLS and CDR2 is YYNGEE in the germline V gene. V lost 0 bases and J 4 bases, leaving 13 bases between the germline ends. The CDR3 DNA sequence: TGTGCCAGCAGCGTAGGGACAGCCCCCTCAGAGACCCAGTACTTC. Protein product: CASSVGTAPSETQYF.

The chain couples TRBV5-1 to TRBJ1-1, with 8 bases matching TRBD1. The CDR3 totals 14 residues. After removal of 6 bases from V and 5 bases from J, the junction contained 9 bases not matched to a gene. CDR1 SGHRS and CDR2 YFSETQ come from the germline V gene. The CDR3 sequence: CASTEQGVNTEAFF. For the CDR3, the DNA is TGCGCCAGCACCGAACAGGGGGTAAATACTGAAGCTTTCTTT.

The V gene is TRBV19, the J gene TRBJ1-1, with a weak D call TRBD1 (5 bases). The CDR3 spans 15 residues. The V gene lost 2 bases and the J gene lost 0 bases, with 10 bases spanning the gap. Germline CDR1 reads LNHDA; CDR2 reads SQIVND (reference sequence). CDR3 bases: TGTGCCAGTAGTATAACTGGAGGGGTGAACACTGAAGCTTTCTTT. Translated, it gives CASSITGGVNTEAFF.

V usage is TRBV2 and J usage is TRBJ2-7; 11 bases are shared with TRBD2. V dropped 6 bases and J dropped 2; count of bases not matched to a gene: 3. Germline loops: CDR1 SNHLY, CDR2 FYNNEI. This CDR3 has 14 amino acids. CDR3 nucleotide sequence: TGTGCCAGCAGAGGGACTAGCGGCCCCTACGAGCAGTACTTC. It translates to CASRGTSGPYEQYF.

The rearrangement links TRBV19 to TRBJ2-7, with 9 bases identical to TRBD1. Per germline, CDR1 LNHDA and CDR2 SQIVND (reference sequence). The CDR3 totals 16 residues. The V segment lost 5 bases and the J segment 6 bases; nucleotides outside the gene matches: 14. CDR3 nucleotides: TGTGCCAGTAGTGCCCACAGGGGGCAGCTCGGACGCGAGCAGTACTTC. Its translation is CASSAHRGQLGREQYF. The complete variable domain, with remaining parts taken from reference TRBV19 and TRBJ2-7, reads DGGITQSPKYLFRKEGQNVTLSCEQNLNHDAMYWYRQDPGQGLRLIYYSQIVNDFQKGDIAEGYSVSREKKESFPLTVTSAQKNPTAFYLCASSAHRGQLGREQYFGPGTRLTVT.

This clone was found a few times. The rearrangement joins TRBV3-1 (or the pseudogene TRBV3-2) to TRBJ2-7, with no clear D. Germline loops: CDR1 LGHDT, CDR2 YNNKEL (reference sequence). Trimming stripped 4 bases from V and 2 bases from J, with 18 bases between. This CDR3 region has 16 residues. The CDR3 DNA is TGTGCCAGCAGCCCTCATTCTGAGGCCTTCACCTACGAGCAGTACTTC. Protein: CASSPHSEAFTYEQYF.

V usage is TRBV6-6 and J usage is TRBJ1-4; D remains ambiguous. The CDR3 contains 12 residues. With 3 bases removed from V and 8 bases from J, the gap between germline ends came to 7 bases. Germline V lookup: CDR1 MNHNY, CDR2 SVGAGI (reference sequence). This CDR3 reads CASSYWEEKLFF. CDR3 sequence (DNA): TGTGCCAGCAGTTATTGGGAGGAAAAACTGTTTTTT.

The CDR3 nucleotides are TGTGCCAGCAGTTTGGCAGGGCGGGGGACTAACTATGGCTACACCTTC. This translates into CASSLAGRGTNYGYTF. The chain recombines TRBV6-5 with TRBJ1-2; weak D call: TRBD1 (5 bases). Germline CDR1 is MNHEY and CDR2 is SVGAGI. The V and J ends lost 4 bases and 0 bases respectively, with 15 bases between them. This CDR3 has 16 amino acids.

The rearrangement links TRBV12-5 to TRBJ1-1; 7 nucleotides line up with TRBD1. The CDR3 covers 14 residues. Trimming cost V 2 bases and J 4 bases; bases outside gene matches: 4. Germline CDR1 and CDR2: LGHNT and FRNRAP. This CDR3 is CASGLRGQATEAFF. DNA for the CDR3: TGTGCTAGTGGTTTGAGAGGACAGGCCACTGAAGCTTTCTTT.

Written as DNA, the CDR3 is TGCGCCAGCAGCCCACCGAGGGCCTCTGGAAACACCATATATTTT. Protein: CASSPPRASGNTIYF. The rearrangement joins TRBV5-1 to TRBJ1-3; D remains unclear. Germline values: CDR1 SGHRS, CDR2 YFSETQ. V dropped 4 bases and J dropped 0 bases, with 11 bases sitting between them. The CDR3 is 15 amino acids. Using reference TRBV5-1 and TRBJ1-3 for the parts outside the CDR3, the full variable domain is KAGVTQTPRYLIKTRGQQVTLSCSPISGHRSVSWYQQTPGQGLQFLFEYFSETQRNKGNFPGRFSGRQFSNSRSEMNVSTLELGDSALYLCASSPPRASGNTIYFGEGSWLTVV.

The chain links TRBV19 to TRBJ1-2, with 9 nucleotides matching TRBD1. Germline CDR1 reads LNHDA; CDR2 reads SQIVND (reference sequence). Unmatched junction bases numbered 10, after V lost 3 bases and J lost 8 bases. The CDR3 runs 15 residues. This chain's CDR3 is CASSISGRTGEGYTF. The DNA of the CDR3 is TGTGCCAGTAGTATCTCAGGTCGGACAGGGGAAGGCTACACCTTC.

The gene calls are TRBV14 and TRBJ1-3, with 8 bases identical to TRBD1. The CDR3 consists of 15 residues. Germline V gene lookup returns CDR1 SGHDN and CDR2 FVKESK. The ends lost 4 bases at V and 6 bases at J; junction bases unmatched: 8. The CDR3 DNA is TGTGCCAGCAGCCTCTCTGGACAGGGAAAAAACACCATATATTTT. Its translation: CASSLSGQGKNTIYF.

J is TRBJ1-1 and V is TRBV4-1; no firm D call. The CDR3 is 13 residues long. The germline V and J ends were trimmed by 1 base and 1 base, with 4 bases remaining between them. The germline V gene has CDR1 MGHRA and CDR2 YSYEKL. The CDR3, as DNA: TGCGCCAGCAGCCAAGTCGGGAACACTGAAGCTTTCTTT. Translation gives CASSQVGNTEAFF.

The rearrangement uses TRBV2 and TRBJ2-7; no reliable D call. This CDR3 spans 12 amino acids. Germline values: CDR1 SNHLY, CDR2 FYNNEI. The V end was cut by 6 bases, the J end by 3 bases, with 9 bases between. CDR3 nucleotide sequence: TGTGCCAGCAGGGTGGGCAGCTACGAGCAGTACTTC. It specifies CASRVGSYEQYF.

This clone was recorded a few times. This sequence joins TRBV11-2 and TRBJ2-6, with 9 nucleotides matching TRBD1. This CDR3 spans 18 amino acids. V lost 2 bases to trimming and J lost 4 bases; unmatched junction nucleotides: 9. Germline lookup yields CDR1 SGHAT and CDR2 FQNNGV. The CDR3 spells CASSLWGQGSSGANVLTF. The CDR3 DNA is TGTGCCAGCAGCTTATGGGGACAGGGTAGCTCCGGGGCCAACGTCCTGACTTTC.

The table lists this clone with a count of one. The chain has TRBV4-3 and TRBJ1-2; TRBD1 aligns across 7 bases. With V trimmed by 5 bases and J by 3 bases, 12 bases remained unmatched. This CDR3 region has 16 residues. Per the germline V gene, CDR1 is LGHNA and CDR2 is YSLEER. The CDR3 loop reads CASSKYLDREDYGYTF. The CDR3 DNA follows: TGCGCCAGCAGCAAATATTTAGACAGGGAAGACTATGGCTACACCTTC.

This chain connects TRBV4-2 to TRBJ2-2; possibly TRBD2 for D (5 bases). V gave up 4 bases and J gave up 4 bases, with 10 bases separating them. The CDR3 runs to 14 residues. CDR1 is LGHNA, CDR2 YNFKEQ, per germline. The CDR3 sequence: CASSRVASTGELFF. In DNA form, the CDR3 reads TGTGCCAGCAGCCGAGTAGCGAGCACCGGGGAGCTGTTTTTT.

The gene calls are TRBV4-2 and TRBJ1-2; D is undetermined. The CDR3 length is 16 residues. V lost 0 bases, J lost 3 bases, and 14 bases lay in between. Germline V gene sequence: CDR1 LGHNA, CDR2 YNFKEQ. CDR3 DNA: TGTGCCAGCAGCCAAGATCGGCGTCGGGGTGACTATGGCTACACCTTC. Its protein is CASSQDRRRGDYGYTF.

About this clone: Sequence at one end of the junction differs from germline and may be a read error. The chain carries TRBV5-1 and TRBJ2-1; 10 positions agree with TRBD1. Germline loops: CDR1 SGHRS, CDR2 YFSETQ. The CDR3 runs to 13 residues. The CDR3 sequence is CASSGGQGTRRVF. The CDR3 coding sequence is TGCGCCAGCAGCGGGGGACAGGGGACAAGAAGGGTCTTC.

The DNA of the CDR3 is TGTGCCAGCAGCAGACTAGCGGGGGGCCAAGAGACCCAGTACTTC. The encoded protein is CASSRLAGGQETQYF. J is TRBJ2-5 and V is TRBV7-9, with 13 positions matching TRBD2. The CDR3 loop spans 15 amino acids. V was clipped by 5 bases and J by 1 base; unmatched bases: 1. CDR1 and CDR2 from the germline V gene are SEHNR and FQNEAQ (reference sequence). The complete variable domain, with remaining parts taken from reference TRBV7-9 and TRBJ2-5, reads DTGVSQNPRHKITKRGQNVTFRCDPISEHNRLYWYRQTLGQGPEFLTYFQNEAQLEKSRLLSDRFSAERPKGSFSTLEIQRTEQGDSAMYLCASSRLAGGQETQYFGPGTRLLVL.